This T cell receptor (beta chain) derives from a study of T cell repertoires in cytomegalovirus infection. General study results and limits: Public TCR beta family frequency separated CMV-and-HLA carriers, including in an independent cohort. Ex vivo, HLA-C-restricted CMV-specific TCR beta clonotypes prevailed over the rest of the response.

The length of the CDR3 is 16 residues. Germline V gives CDR1 SGHKS, CDR2 YYEKEE (reference sequence). The V segment lost 4 bases and the J segment 6 bases; nucleotides outside the gene matches: 12. TCRdb reprocessed the reads via MiXCR and lists one record per CDR3 protein. The repertoire holds 400,000 to 550,000 distinct CDR3 sequences, with around 11% as singletons. As regards this clonotype: Antigen unknown.

The sequence came from a human donor in good health (CMV status not recorded). Some clones in this sample may be carry-over from other donors' samples. V and J are TRBV5-5 and TRBJ2-1; TRBD2 agrees at 8 bases. The sample consisted of PBMCs. The CDR3 DNA sequence: TGTGCCAGCAGCCGAGGGGCGGGAGGCGTGGGCAATGAGCAGTTCTTC. This translates into CASSRGAGGVGNEQFF.